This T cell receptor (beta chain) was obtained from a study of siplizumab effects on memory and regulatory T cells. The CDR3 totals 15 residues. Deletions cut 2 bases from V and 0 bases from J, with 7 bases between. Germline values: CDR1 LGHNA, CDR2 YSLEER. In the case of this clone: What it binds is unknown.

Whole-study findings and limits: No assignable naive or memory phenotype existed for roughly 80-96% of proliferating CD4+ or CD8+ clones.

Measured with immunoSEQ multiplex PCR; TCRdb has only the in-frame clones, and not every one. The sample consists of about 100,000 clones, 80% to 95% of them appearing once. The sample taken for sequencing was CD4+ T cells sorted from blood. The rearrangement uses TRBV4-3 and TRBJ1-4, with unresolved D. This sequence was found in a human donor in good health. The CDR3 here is CASSQRPSTNEKLFF. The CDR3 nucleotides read TGCGCCAGCAGCCAACGCCCCTCAACTAATGAAAAACTGTTTTTT.